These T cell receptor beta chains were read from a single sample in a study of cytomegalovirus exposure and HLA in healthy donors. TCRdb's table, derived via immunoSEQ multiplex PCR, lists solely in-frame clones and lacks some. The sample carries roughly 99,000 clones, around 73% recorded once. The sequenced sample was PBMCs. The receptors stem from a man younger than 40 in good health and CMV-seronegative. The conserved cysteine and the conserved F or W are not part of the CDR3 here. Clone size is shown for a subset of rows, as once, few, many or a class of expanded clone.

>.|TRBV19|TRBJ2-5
ASSIPGQGDGETQY
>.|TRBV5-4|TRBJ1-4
ASSLQGTNEKLF
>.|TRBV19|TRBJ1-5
ASSITRGGNQPQH
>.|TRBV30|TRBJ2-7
AWSVGTGGFYEQY
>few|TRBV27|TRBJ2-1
ASSPILSGNSYNEQF
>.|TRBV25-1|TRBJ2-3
ASSRAGGLTDTQY
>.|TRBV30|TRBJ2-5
AWSVRGLAGASETQY
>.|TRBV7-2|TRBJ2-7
ASSSTSGRYEQY
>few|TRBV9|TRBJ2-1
ASSVRGLPLNEQF
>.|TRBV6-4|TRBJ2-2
ASRRAGGSGELF
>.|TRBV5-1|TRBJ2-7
ASCKQKGAYEQY
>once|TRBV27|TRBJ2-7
ASNLDDRDRGRIAGVSPYEQY
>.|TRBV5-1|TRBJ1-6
ASSPGQDSSYNSPLH
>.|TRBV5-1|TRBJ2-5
ASRYGAGVQETQY
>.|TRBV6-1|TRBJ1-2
ASSFGQGGNYGYT
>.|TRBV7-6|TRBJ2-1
ASSLVAGEGEQF
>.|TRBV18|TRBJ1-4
ASSPRQSNEKLF
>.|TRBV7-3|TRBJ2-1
ASSPGGPTGNEQF
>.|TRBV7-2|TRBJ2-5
ASSSPGLGPKGTQY
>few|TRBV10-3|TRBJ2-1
ATGGGGLAAYNEQF
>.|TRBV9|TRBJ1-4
ASTRTPTNEKLF
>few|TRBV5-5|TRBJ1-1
ASSSRGGLYTEAF
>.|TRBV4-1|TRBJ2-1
ASSGDRGNEQF
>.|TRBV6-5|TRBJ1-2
ASSSHRGQYGYT
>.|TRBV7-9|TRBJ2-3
ASSDQGAFTDTQY
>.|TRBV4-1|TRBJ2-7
ASSQSPLKTYEQY